This TCR beta chain was identified in a study of T cells in Graves' hyperthyroidism and ophthalmopathy. Study-wide results and caveats: Ophthalmopathy was identified by the model a median 6.5 months ahead of onset.

Patients were excluded for uncontrolled infection, other autoimmune disease, pregnancy or lactation. The source material, RNA transcripts, was used to amplify TCR beta CDR3 regions. First-round RT-PCR of the TCR CDR3 relied on the HTBI primer set. From the multiplex PCR reads, TCRdb called clonotypes with MiXCR, one entry per CDR3 protein. The sample gives about 290,000 distinct CDR3 sequences, approximately 17% of which show up once; 33% is in the top ten. On this clonotype itself: Its matching antigen is unknown.

The clonotype comes from a man under 40 with Graves' hyperthyroidism. The sample was blood.

The CDR3 DNA is TGCAGTGCTAGATACACCGGGGAGCTGTTTTTT. It specifies CSARYTGELFF. V usage is TRBV20-1 and J usage is TRBJ2-2; D ambiguous. The germline CDR1 and CDR2 sequences are DFQATT and SNEGSKA (reference sequence). This CDR3 region has 11 residues. Between the trimmed V and J ends, which lost 2 bases and 3 bases, there was a span of 1 base.